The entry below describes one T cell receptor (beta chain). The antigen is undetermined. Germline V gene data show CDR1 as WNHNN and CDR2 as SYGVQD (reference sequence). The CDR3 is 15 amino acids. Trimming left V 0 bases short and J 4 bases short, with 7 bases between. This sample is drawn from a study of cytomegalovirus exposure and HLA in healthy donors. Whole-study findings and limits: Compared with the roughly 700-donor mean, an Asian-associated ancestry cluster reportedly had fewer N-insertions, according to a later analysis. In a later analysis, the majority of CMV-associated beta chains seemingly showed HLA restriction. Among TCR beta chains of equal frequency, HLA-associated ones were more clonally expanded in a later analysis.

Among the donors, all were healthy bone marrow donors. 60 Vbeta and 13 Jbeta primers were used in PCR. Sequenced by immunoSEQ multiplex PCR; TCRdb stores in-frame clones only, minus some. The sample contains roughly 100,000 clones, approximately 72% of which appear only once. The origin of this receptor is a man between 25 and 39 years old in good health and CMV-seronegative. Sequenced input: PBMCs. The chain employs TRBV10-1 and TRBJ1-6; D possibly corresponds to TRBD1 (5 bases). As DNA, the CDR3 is TGCGCCAGCAGTGAGTCGACAGATTATAATTCACCCCTCCACTTT. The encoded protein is CASSESTDYNSPLHF.